The 20 T cell receptor beta chains in this list originate from one sample, sequenced in a study of T cell responses to AZD1222 COVID-19 vaccine. Some clones are missing from TCRdb's copy, which holds only in-frame ones; the method was immunoSEQ multiplex PCR. The data contain some 110,000 clones, around 88% of them singletons. Sequenced here: peripheral blood, sampled on day 0 of AZD1222 vaccination. Every receptor here comes from an adult in good health.

The V and J genes are TRBV6-5 and TRBJ1-1; no clear D. V was pared by 6 bases and J by 4 bases, with 18 bases between. Per germline, CDR1 MNHEY and CDR2 SVGAGI. This CDR3 has 15 amino acids. The CDR3 sequence: CASSRMGARGTEAFF. The CDR3 bases are TGTGCCAGCAGCAGAATGGGAGCTCGGGGCACTGAAGCTTTCTTT.

As to this clone: Other DNA sequences within the sample encode an identical CDR3. This chain uses TRBV7-2 with TRBJ1-1; no clear D gene. The CDR3 runs 13 residues. Deletions cut 0 bases from V and 1 base from J, with 3 bases between. The germline gives CDR1 SGHTA, CDR2 FQGNSA. As DNA, the CDR3 is TGTGCCAGCAGCTTAGCAGGGAACACTGAAGCTTTCTTT. It codes for CASSLAGNTEAFF. Drawing the rest from reference TRBV7-2 and TRBJ1-1, the complete variable domain is GAGVSQSPSNKVTEKGKDVELRCDPISGHTALYWYRQSLGQGLEFLIYFQGNSAPDKSGLPSDRFSAERTGGSVSTLTIQRTQQEDSAVYLCASSLAGNTEAFFGQGTRLTVV.

This clone was recorded once. This chain links TRBV4-2 with TRBJ1-1, with a weak D call TRBD1 (6 bases). Trimming shortened V by 0 bases and J by 4 bases, and 9 bases separated the two germline ends. This CDR3 spans 14 amino acids. CDR1 LGHNA and CDR2 YNFKEQ come from the germline V gene. The CDR3 DNA reads TGTGCCAGCAGCCAAGAACAGGGTGCCACTGAAGCTTTCTTT. Protein: CASSQEQGATEAFF.

The chain uses TRBV19 and TRBJ2-3; the match to TRBD2 covers 13 bases. In germline, CDR1 is LNHDA, CDR2 SQIVND (reference sequence). The V and J ends lost 7 bases and 4 bases, in that order; junction bases with no gene match: 8. The CDR3 contains 16 residues. The CDR3 DNA sequence: TGTGCCAGTATGCGACTCACTAGCGGGGGGGCAGATACGCAGTATTTT. Translation: CASMRLTSGGADTQYF.

The chain carries TRBV11-2 and TRBJ1-2; perhaps TRBD1 as D (5 bases). V lost 5 bases to trimming and J lost 1 base, with 14 bases between them. Per the germline V gene, CDR1 is SGHAT and CDR2 is FQNNGV. The CDR3 loop spans 15 amino acids. CDR3 bases: TGTGCCAGCAGCCCCTTTACGAGGGGTAACTATGGCTACACCTTC. Translating it yields CASSPFTRGNYGYTF.

This clone has a handful of counts. The chain recombines TRBV4-2 with TRBJ2-2; D is perhaps TRBD1 (6 bases). Looked up from germline, CDR1 is LGHNA and CDR2 is YNFKEQ. The CDR3 consists of 17 residues. Trimming removed 3 bases from V and 5 bases from J, with 19 bases in between. CDR3 nucleotides: TGTGCCAGCAGCCACCCCCCGGGACAACCCTTTACCGGGGAGCTGTTTTTT. Encoded protein: CASSHPPGQPFTGELFF.

The V call is TRBV7-2, the J call TRBJ2-1, with TRBD1 matching 9 bases. Germline CDR1 is SGHTA and CDR2 is FQGNSA. V trimming: 3 bases; J trimming: 9 bases; junction bases outside the gene matches: 6. The CDR3 totals 14 residues. The CDR3 loop is CASSFSGQGSEQFF. In DNA form, the CDR3 reads TGTGCCAGCAGCTTCTCCGGACAGGGGAGTGAGCAGTTCTTC.

The V and J genes are TRBV5-4 and TRBJ1-2; a possible D gene is TRBD1 (5 bases). Germline lookup yields CDR1 SGHNT and CDR2 YYREEE (reference sequence). V lost 4 bases and J 2 bases, leaving 15 bases between the germline ends. The CDR3 consists of 15 residues. CDR3 sequence reads: CASSTIEGRNYGYTF. The CDR3 nucleotides are TGTGCCAGCAGCACTATTGAGGGGCGGAACTATGGCTACACCTTC.

The J gene is TRBJ1-4, the V gene TRBV15; no definite D call. The V end was cut by 4 bases, the J end by 10 bases, with 10 bases between. Germline CDR1 LNHNV, CDR2 YYDKDF (reference sequence). The CDR3 contains 12 residues. The CDR3 protein is CATSMAYGKLFF. The CDR3 DNA is TGTGCCACCAGCATGGCTTATGGAAAACTGTTTTTT.

The rearrangement uses TRBV11-2 and TRBJ2-3; perhaps TRBD2 as D (6 bases). In germline, CDR1 is SGHAT, CDR2 FQNNGV. The CDR3 is 15 residues long. Trimming took off 5 bases at V and 0 bases at J, with 12 bases between the two ends. The CDR3 spells CASSPGEVSTDTQYF. The CDR3 coding sequence is TGTGCCAGCAGCCCGGGGGAAGTGAGCACAGATACGCAGTATTTT.

CDR3 sequence reads: CASSLELGNYGYTF. CDR3 sequence (DNA): TGCGCCAGCAGCTTGGAACTGGGAAACTATGGCTACACCTTC. The chain is built from TRBV5-1 and TRBJ1-2; D unresolved. The CDR3 totals 14 residues. The V gene's germline CDR1 is SGHRS and CDR2 YFSETQ. With 0 bases removed from V and 2 bases from J, the gap between germline ends came to 8 bases.

The chain links TRBV7-3 to TRBJ2-7; TRBD1 might be the D (6 bases). This CDR3 contains 14 residues. In germline, CDR1 is SGHTA, CDR2 FQGTGA. Trimming stripped 5 bases from V and 0 bases from J, with 11 bases between. CDR3 in DNA: TGTGCCAGCAGCCGGGACAAGAGCTCCTACGAGCAGTACTTC. It yields the protein CASSRDKSSYEQYF.

The chain carries TRBV5-6 and TRBJ2-5; tentatively, D is TRBD1 (6 bases). In germline, CDR1 is SGHDT, CDR2 YYEEEE. This CDR3 has 16 amino acids. V shed 3 bases and J shed 1 base, with 16 bases lying between them. CDR3 nucleotide sequence: TGTGCCAGCAGCTCCTTCACAGGGAAGGTCCAAGAGACCCAGTACTTC. Protein product: CASSSFTGKVQETQYF.

As regards this clone: One end of the junction fails to match germline, which may point to a read error. The chain links TRBV29-1 to TRBJ1-1; D remains ambiguous. Germline CDR1 and CDR2: SQVTM and ANQGSEA. This CDR3 region has 13 residues. The CDR3 loop is CSAELYMNTEAFF. Here the CDR3 DNA reads TGCAGCGCTGAACTGTATATGAACACTGAAGCTTTCTTT.

The V and J genes are TRBV19 and TRBJ1-3; maybe TRBD1 (5 bases). V was shortened by 4 bases and J by 0 bases, with 13 bases between the two germline ends. The CDR3 spans 16 residues. Germline CDR1 and CDR2: LNHDA and SQIVND (reference sequence). In DNA, the CDR3 is TGTGCCAGTAGTACTCCGGGACGGCCCTCTGGAAACACCATATATTTT. Its translation is CASSTPGRPSGNTIYF.

This chain joins TRBV18 and TRBJ1-2, with TRBD1 as a possible D gene (6 bases). The V gene's germline CDR1 is KGHSH and CDR2 LQKENI. This CDR3 contains 14 residues. V was clipped by 1 base and J by 2 bases, with 8 bases between them. CDR3 nucleotide sequence: TGTGCCAGCTCACCACGAGGACAGAACTATGGCTACACCTTC. Translated, it gives CASSPRGQNYGYTF.

The chain joins TRBV7-2 to TRBJ2-1, with 10 bases that match TRBD1. V shed 6 bases and J 6 bases; nucleotides not matched to a gene: 8. Per the germline V gene, CDR1 is SGHTA and CDR2 is FQGNSA. This CDR3 spans 15 amino acids. As DNA, the CDR3 is TGTGCCAGCAGTACCCGGGGACAGGGGACCAATGAGCAGTTCTTC. Encoded protein: CASSTRGQGTNEQFF. Using reference TRBV7-2 and TRBJ2-1 for the parts outside the CDR3, the full variable domain is GAGVSQSPSNKVTEKGKDVELRCDPISGHTALYWYRQSLGQGLEFLIYFQGNSAPDKSGLPSDRFSAERTGGSVSTLTIQRTQQEDSAVYLCASSTRGQGTNEQFFGPGTRLTVL.

The chain employs TRBV4-2 and TRBJ2-5; 7 bases are shared with TRBD1. This CDR3 has 15 residues. The J segment lost 5 bases and the V segment lost 0 bases, leaving 6 bases of the junction unmatched. Germline CDR1 LGHNA, CDR2 YNFKEQ. The CDR3 coding sequence is TGTGCCAGCAGCCAAGATCGACAGGGTAAGGAGACCCAGTACTTC. It yields the protein CASSQDRQGKETQYF.

The rearrangement links TRBV19 to TRBJ2-5, with 7 bases identical to TRBD2. The CDR3 runs to 16 residues. V dropped 3 bases and J dropped 5; count of bases not matched to a gene: 12. Germline V gene lookup returns CDR1 LNHDA and CDR2 SQIVND (reference sequence). The CDR3 coding sequence is TGTGCCAGTAGTATTCGTCGGGAGGAGTGGAAGGAGACCCAGTACTTC. Protein: CASSIRREEWKETQYF.

V gene TRBV7-9 combines with J gene TRBJ1-6; 7 nucleotides align to TRBD1. The length of the CDR3 is 16 residues. The germline V gene encodes CDR1 SEHNR and CDR2 FQNEAQ (reference sequence). V shed 5 bases, J shed 4 bases, and the junction held 8 bases outside the gene matches. In DNA, the CDR3 is TGTGCCAGCAGCCTGACAGGGATAGGGTATAATTCACCCCTCCACTTT. It specifies CASSLTGIGYNSPLHF.